These 23 T cell receptor beta chains were all obtained from the same sample, sequenced in a study of T cell responses to AZD1222 COVID-19 vaccine. TCRdb's table, derived via immunoSEQ multiplex PCR, lists solely in-frame clones and lacks some. The sample records 100,000 to 140,000 clones, approximately 88% being singletons. The source material was peripheral blood, sampled on day 0 of AZD1222 vaccination. The receptors derive from an adult in good health.

This sequence joins TRBV12-3 or TRBV12-4 and TRBJ1-2, with TRBD1 identical over 7 bases. This CDR3 has 13 residues. The J segment lost 4 bases and the V segment lost 7 bases, leaving 6 bases of the junction unmatched. The CDR3 coding sequence is TGTGCCAGCATTCGACAGGGATCCTATGGCTACACCTTC. It codes for CASIRQGSYGYTF.

The chain carries TRBV7-8 and TRBJ1-2; no clear D gene. V lost 5 bases, J lost 7 bases, and 14 bases lay in between. The CDR3 has 13 amino acids. CDR1 and CDR2 (germline): SGHVS, FQNEAQ. The CDR3 DNA reads as TGTGCCAGCAGCGGGGAAGGGAGAGGTGGCTACACCTTC. Translated: CASSGEGRGGYTF. Together with reference TRBV7-8 and TRBJ1-2, the CDR3 gives the full variable domain: GAGVSQSPRYKVAKRGQDVALRCDPISGHVSLFWYQQALGQGPEFLTYFQNEAQLDKSGLPSDRFFAERPEGSVSTLKIQRTQQEDSAVYLCASSGEGRGGYTFGSGTRLTVV.

Only a few counts were recorded for this clone. The chain combines TRBV19 with TRBJ1-4; no clear D gene. Germline CDR1 reads LNHDA; CDR2 reads SQIVND (reference sequence). The V and J ends lost 10 bases and 0 bases respectively, with 9 bases between them. The CDR3 contains 13 residues. For the CDR3, the DNA is TGTGCCACCCGAGATGCAACTAATGAAAAACTGTTTTTT. Its translation is CATRDATNEKLFF.

The chain employs TRBV6-5 and TRBJ1-5; 8 nucleotides line up with TRBD1. From germline, CDR1 is MNHEY and CDR2 SVGAGI. This CDR3 is 16 amino acids long. Trimming took 0 bases from V and 4 from J; bases not matched to a gene: 5. CDR3 in amino acids: CASSYSRTGRNQPQHF. The CDR3 DNA sequence: TGTGCCAGCAGTTACTCTCGGACAGGGAGGAATCAGCCCCAGCATTTT.

In its sample, this clone was seen once. The V call is TRBV5-1, the J call TRBJ2-7, with D uncertain. This CDR3 contains 13 residues. CDR1 is SGHRS, CDR2 YFSETQ, per germline. With 2 bases removed from V and 3 bases from J, the gap between germline ends came to 9 bases. CDR3 DNA: TGCGCCAGCAGCTTTGAACGGAACTACGAGCAGTACTTC. Translation gives CASSFERNYEQYF.

This chain joins TRBV5-1 and TRBJ2-7; tentatively, D is TRBD1 or TRBD2 (5 bases each). The length of the CDR3 is 19 residues. CDR1 SGHRS and CDR2 YFSETQ come from the germline V gene. V was trimmed by 1 base and J by 2 bases, leaving 25 bases between them. Written as DNA, the CDR3 is TGCGCCAGCAGCTTGCTTTTCTCTAATAGGGACGGAGAGGCCTACGAGCAGTACTTC. Translating gives CASSLLFSNRDGEAYEQYF.

A few counts support this clone. The chain employs TRBV18 and TRBJ2-7; tentative D call: TRBD1 (6 bases). The CDR3 consists of 17 residues. The germline V gene has CDR1 KGHSH and CDR2 LQKENI. The V gene lost 2 bases and the J gene lost 4 bases, with 21 bases spanning the gap. This CDR3 is CASSPYSSGTTIYEQYF. The CDR3 region has the DNA TGTGCCAGCTCACCATATTCCAGTGGGACAACGATATACGAGCAGTACTTC. The full variable domain, with the rest looked up from reference TRBV18 and TRBJ2-7, is NAGVMQNPRHLVRRRGQEARLRCSPMKGHSHVYWYRQLPEEGLKFMVYLQKENIIDESGMPKERFSAEFPKEGPSILRIQQVVRGDSAAYFCASSPYSSGTTIYEQYFGPGTRLTVT.

The V and J genes are TRBV18 and TRBJ1-1; weak D call: TRBD1 (6 bases). The CDR3 has 14 amino acids. The germline gives CDR1 KGHSH, CDR2 LQKENI. V gave up 5 bases and J gave up 6 bases, with 16 bases separating them. CDR3 DNA: TGTGCCAGCTCAGCAAACAGGGCCGGGGCTGAAGCTTTCTTT. Residues: CASSANRAGAEAFF.

This chain links TRBV14 with TRBJ1-1, with no clear D. V was clipped by 2 bases and J by 4 bases, with 14 bases between them. CDR1 is SGHDN and CDR2 is FVKESK in the germline V gene. The CDR3 spans 15 residues. Written as DNA, the CDR3 is TGTGCCAGCAGCCAATCTTCGAGAGGGAGCACTGAAGCTTTCTTT. It is translated as CASSQSSRGSTEAFF.

The gene calls are TRBV28 and TRBJ1-2; D gene uncertain. Germline CDR1 is MDHEN and CDR2 is SYDVKM. V lost 5 bases and J 2 bases, leaving 6 bases between the germline ends. The CDR3 sequence is 12 residues long. CDR3 amino acids: CASSAGNYGYTF. The DNA for the CDR3 is TGTGCCAGCAGTGCCGGGAACTATGGCTACACCTTC.

This chain uses TRBV6-5 with TRBJ1-1; no definite D call. This CDR3 spans 12 amino acids. The germline CDR1 and CDR2 sequences are MNHEY and SVGAGI. The germline V and J ends were trimmed by 0 bases and 14 bases, with 13 bases remaining between them. In DNA, the CDR3 is TGTGCCAGCAGTTACTCGTCCCGGGAGATCTTCTTT. Residues: CASSYSSREIFF.

The chain uses TRBV4-1 and TRBJ1-2; the D gene is possibly TRBD1 (5 bases). V was cut by 4 bases and J by 4 bases, with 16 bases left in between. The CDR3 is 15 amino acids. The germline CDR1 and CDR2 sequences are MGHRA and YSYEKL. For the CDR3, the DNA is TGCGCCAGCAGCCCAGGGACGGGTAGTATCTATGGCTACACCTTC. It yields the protein CASSPGTGSIYGYTF.

The V and J genes are TRBV19 and TRBJ1-1; a possible D gene is TRBD1 (5 bases). V lost 3 bases and J lost 0, with 11 bases in between. CDR3 length: 15 residues. CDR1 and CDR2 (germline): LNHDA, SQIVND (reference sequence). The CDR3 nucleotides are TGTGCCAGTAGTATCCATGCAGGGATGAACACTGAAGCTTTCTTT. Protein: CASSIHAGMNTEAFF.

V is TRBV6-2 or TRBV6-3 and J is TRBJ1-2; D remains ambiguous. V lost 6 bases and J 0 bases, leaving 8 bases between the germline ends. Germline values: CDR1 MNHEY, CDR2 SVGEGT. There are 13 residues in the CDR3. This CDR3 reads CASSPGANYGYTF. CDR3 in DNA: TGTGCCAGCAGCCCTGGAGCTAACTATGGCTACACCTTC.

V gene TRBV28 combines with J gene TRBJ2-2, with 11 bases aligning to TRBD2. The CDR3 covers 16 residues. The germline CDR1 and CDR2 sequences are MDHEN and SYDVKM. V lost 5 bases to trimming and J lost 6 bases; unmatched junction nucleotides: 8. The CDR3 bases are TGTGCCAGCAGTGTAACTAGCGGGAGCTACCCCGGGGAGCTGTTTTTT. Its protein product is CASSVTSGSYPGELFF.

V is TRBV20-1 and J is TRBJ2-7; 9 positions agree with TRBD1. Trimming at V came to 3 bases and at J to 4 bases, leaving 7 bases not matched to a gene. The germline V gene has CDR1 DFQATT and CDR2 SNEGSKA (reference sequence). The CDR3 is 14 amino acids. The CDR3 is CSASTDRGSYEQYF. Written as DNA, the CDR3 is TGCAGTGCTAGTACGGACAGGGGATCTTACGAGCAGTACTTC.

V usage is TRBV20-1 and J usage is TRBJ2-5; D gene ambiguous. The CDR3 consists of 12 residues. Germline CDR1 is DFQATT and CDR2 is SNEGSKA (reference sequence). V was trimmed by 3 bases and J by 5 bases, leaving 10 bases between them. The CDR3, as DNA: TGCAGTGCTAGTGATTGGAAGGAGACCCAGTACTTC. Translating gives CSASDWKETQYF.

The V and J genes are TRBV28 and TRBJ1-2; D remains ambiguous. CDR1 and CDR2 (germline): MDHEN, SYDVKM. The CDR3 covers 12 residues. Trimming shortened V by 6 bases and J by 0 bases, and 5 bases separated the two germline ends. The CDR3 sequence: CASRVTNYGYTF. CDR3 sequence (DNA): TGTGCCAGCAGAGTGACTAACTATGGCTACACCTTC.

The rearrangement links TRBV29-1 to TRBJ2-7; possibly TRBD2 for D (6 bases). The CDR3 consists of 13 residues. Trimming took off 4 bases at V and 7 bases at J, with 17 bases between the two ends. The germline V gene has CDR1 SQVTM and CDR2 ANQGSEA. CDR3 DNA sequence: TGCAGCGTTGCGCGGGACTCCTCCTCGGAGCAGTACTTC. Its protein is CSVARDSSSEQYF.

This chain links TRBV7-2 with TRBJ1-4; 10 bases fit TRBD1. Losses at the gene ends were 1 base for V and 8 bases for J; bases not matched to a gene: 4. CDR1 and CDR2 (germline): SGHTA, FQGNSA. The CDR3 loop spans 15 amino acids. As DNA, the CDR3 is TGTGCCAGCAGCTTAGGACAGGGGGCGAGGGAAAAACTGTTTTTT. Its protein product is CASSLGQGAREKLFF. The whole variable domain, filled in from reference TRBV7-2 and TRBJ1-4, reads GAGVSQSPSNKVTEKGKDVELRCDPISGHTALYWYRQSLGQGLEFLIYFQGNSAPDKSGLPSDRFSAERTGGSVSTLTIQRTQQEDSAVYLCASSLGQGAREKLFFGSGTQLSVL.

The table lists this clone with many counts. The J gene is TRBJ1-5, the V gene TRBV10-3; no clear D. Trimming stripped 0 bases from V and 5 bases from J, with 8 bases between. The CDR3 consists of 14 residues. The germline V gene encodes CDR1 ENHRY and CDR2 SYGVKD. This CDR3 reads CAISESTRDQPQHF. The DNA for the CDR3 is TGTGCCATCAGTGAGTCGACGAGGGATCAGCCCCAGCATTTT.

This chain joins TRBV6-5 and TRBJ1-3, with 8 bases fitting TRBD1. With 6 bases clipped from V and 2 bases from J, the junction kept 3 bases outside the gene matches. From germline, CDR1 is MNHEY and CDR2 SVGAGI. There are 14 residues in the CDR3. CDR3 sequence: CASSPTGAGNTIYF. CDR3 nucleotide sequence: TGTGCCAGCAGCCCGACAGGGGCTGGAAACACCATATATTTT.

This chain links TRBV15 with TRBJ1-3; 10 bases are shared with TRBD1. V lost 0 bases and J lost 4; bases outside the gene matches: 6. Germline V CDR1 and CDR2: LNHNV, YYDKDF (reference sequence). The length of the CDR3 is 17 residues. The CDR3 sequence: CATSRDQGQGFGNTIYF. The CDR3 bases are TGTGCCACCAGCAGAGATCAGGGACAGGGGTTCGGAAACACCATATATTTT. Using reference TRBV15 and TRBJ1-3 for the parts outside the CDR3, the full variable domain is DAMVIQNPRYQVTQFGKPVTLSCSQTLNHNVMYWYQQKSSQAPKLLFHYYDKDFNNEADTPDNFQSRRPNTSFCFLDIRSPGLGDTAMYLCATSRDQGQGFGNTIYFGEGSWLTVV.